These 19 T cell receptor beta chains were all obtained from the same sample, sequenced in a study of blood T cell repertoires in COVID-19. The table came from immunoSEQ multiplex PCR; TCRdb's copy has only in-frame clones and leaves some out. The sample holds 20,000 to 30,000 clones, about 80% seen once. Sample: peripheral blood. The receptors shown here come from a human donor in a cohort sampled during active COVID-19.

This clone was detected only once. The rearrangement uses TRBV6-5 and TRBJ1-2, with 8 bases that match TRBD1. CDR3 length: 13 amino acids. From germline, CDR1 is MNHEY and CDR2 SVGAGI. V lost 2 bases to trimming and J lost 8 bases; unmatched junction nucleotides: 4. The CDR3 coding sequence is TGTGCCAGCAGTTACGGCAGGGGGCAAGGCTACACCTTC. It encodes CASSYGRGQGYTF.

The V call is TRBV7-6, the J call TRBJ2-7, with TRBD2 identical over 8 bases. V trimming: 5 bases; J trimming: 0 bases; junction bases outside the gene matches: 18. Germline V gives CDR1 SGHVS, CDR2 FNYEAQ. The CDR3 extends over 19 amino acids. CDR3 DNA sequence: TGTGCCAGCAGCCGTCAAGCGGGTCGGGAGGGCACCAGCTCCTACGAGCAGTACTTC. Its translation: CASSRQAGREGTSSYEQYF. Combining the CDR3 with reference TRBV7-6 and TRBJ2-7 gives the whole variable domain GAGVSQSPRYKVTKRGQDVALRCDPISGHVSLYWYRQALGQGPEFLTYFNYEAQQDKSGLPNDRFSAERPEGSISTLTIQRTEQRDSAMYRCASSRQAGREGTSSYEQYFGPGTRLTVT.

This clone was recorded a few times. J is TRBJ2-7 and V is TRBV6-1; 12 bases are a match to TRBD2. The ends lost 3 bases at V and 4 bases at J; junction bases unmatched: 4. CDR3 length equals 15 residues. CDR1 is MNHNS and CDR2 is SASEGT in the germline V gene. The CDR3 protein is CASSETSGSLYEQYF. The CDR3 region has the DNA TGTGCCAGCAGTGAGACTAGCGGGAGCCTATACGAGCAGTACTTC.

The CDR3 region is CASSRLGPGQRTDTQYF. CDR3 DNA sequence: TGTGCCAGCAGCCGACTGGGGCCGGGACAACGCACAGATACGCAGTATTTT. The chain joins TRBV11-2 to TRBJ2-3, with D tentatively TRBD1 (6 bases). The germline gives CDR1 SGHAT, CDR2 FQNNGV. Deletions cut 5 bases from V and 1 base from J, with 19 bases between. This CDR3 is 17 amino acids long.

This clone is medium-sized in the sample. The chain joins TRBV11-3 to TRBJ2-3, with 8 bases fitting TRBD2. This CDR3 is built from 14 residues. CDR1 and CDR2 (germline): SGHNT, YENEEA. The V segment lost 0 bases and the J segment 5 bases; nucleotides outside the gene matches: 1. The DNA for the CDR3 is TGTGCCAGCAGCTTAGAAGCGGGGGAAGATACGCAGTATTTT. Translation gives CASSLEAGEDTQYF.

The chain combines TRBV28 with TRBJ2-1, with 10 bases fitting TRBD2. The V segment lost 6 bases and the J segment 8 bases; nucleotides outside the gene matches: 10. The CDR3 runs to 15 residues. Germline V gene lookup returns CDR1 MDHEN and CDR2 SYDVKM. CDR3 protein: CASRYSSGSGDEQFF. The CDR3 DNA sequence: TGTGCCAGCAGATATTCTAGCGGGAGCGGCGATGAGCAGTTCTTC.

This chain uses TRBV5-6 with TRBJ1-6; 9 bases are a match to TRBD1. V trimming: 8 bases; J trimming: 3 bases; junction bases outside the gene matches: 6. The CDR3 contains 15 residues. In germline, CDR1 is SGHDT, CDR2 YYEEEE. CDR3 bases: TGTGCCAGTGGGGGGGACAGGGACTATAATTCACCCCTCCACTTT. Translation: CASGGDRDYNSPLHF.

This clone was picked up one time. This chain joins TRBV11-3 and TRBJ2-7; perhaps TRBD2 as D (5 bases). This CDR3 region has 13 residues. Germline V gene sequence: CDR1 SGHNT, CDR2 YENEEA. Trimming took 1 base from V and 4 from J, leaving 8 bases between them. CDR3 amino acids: CASSLGADYEQYF. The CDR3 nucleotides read TGTGCCAGCAGCTTAGGAGCGGATTACGAGCAGTACTTC.

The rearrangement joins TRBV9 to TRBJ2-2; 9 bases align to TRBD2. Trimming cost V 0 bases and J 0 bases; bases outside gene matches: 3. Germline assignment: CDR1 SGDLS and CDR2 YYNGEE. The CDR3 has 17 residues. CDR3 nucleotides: TGTGCCAGCAGCGTAGACGCGGGAGGGGCGAACACCGGGGAGCTGTTTTTT. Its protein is CASSVDAGGANTGELFF.

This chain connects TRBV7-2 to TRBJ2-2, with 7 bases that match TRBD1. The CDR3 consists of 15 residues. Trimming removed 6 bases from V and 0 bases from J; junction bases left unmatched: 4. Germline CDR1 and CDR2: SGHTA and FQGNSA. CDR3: CASRGGHANTGELFF. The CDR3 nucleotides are TGTGCCAGCAGAGGGGGCCACGCGAACACCGGGGAGCTGTTTTTT.

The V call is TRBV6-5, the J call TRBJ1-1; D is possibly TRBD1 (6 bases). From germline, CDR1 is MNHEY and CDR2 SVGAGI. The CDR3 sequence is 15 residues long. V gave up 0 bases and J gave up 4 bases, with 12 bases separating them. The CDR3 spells CASSYSQGGGTEAFF. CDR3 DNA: TGTGCCAGCAGTTACTCACAGGGCGGGGGCACTGAAGCTTTCTTT.

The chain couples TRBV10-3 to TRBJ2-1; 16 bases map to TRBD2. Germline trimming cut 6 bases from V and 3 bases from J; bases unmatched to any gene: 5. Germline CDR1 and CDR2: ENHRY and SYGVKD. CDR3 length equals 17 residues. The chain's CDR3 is CAISGTSGRANYNEQFF. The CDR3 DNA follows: TGTGCCATCAGCGGGACTAGCGGGAGGGCCAACTACAATGAGCAGTTCTTC.

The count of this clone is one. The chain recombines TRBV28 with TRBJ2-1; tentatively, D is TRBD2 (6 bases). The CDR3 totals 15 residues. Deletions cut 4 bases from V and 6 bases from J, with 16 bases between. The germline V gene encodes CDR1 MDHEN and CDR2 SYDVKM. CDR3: CASSSPPGVGNEQFF. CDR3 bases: TGTGCCAGCAGTTCTCCCCCGGGAGTAGGCAATGAGCAGTTCTTC.

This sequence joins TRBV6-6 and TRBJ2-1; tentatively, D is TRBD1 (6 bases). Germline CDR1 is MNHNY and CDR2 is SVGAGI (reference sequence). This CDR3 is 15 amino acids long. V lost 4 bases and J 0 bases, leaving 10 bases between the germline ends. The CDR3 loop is CASSSTGHSYNEQFF. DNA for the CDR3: TGTGCCAGCAGTTCCACAGGGCACTCCTACAATGAGCAGTTCTTC.

CDR3 sequence (DNA): TGTGCCAGCAGTCCCGGGACTAGAGGGGAGCAGTTCTTC. As protein: CASSPGTRGEQFF. This chain connects TRBV7-6 to TRBJ2-1; 8 bases line up with TRBD2. The V and J ends lost 6 bases and 10 bases, in that order; junction bases with no gene match: 8. Germline CDR1 SGHVS, CDR2 FNYEAQ. CDR3 length equals 13 residues.

CDR3: CAIREGGADSETQYF. The DNA of the CDR3 is TGTGCCATCAGGGAAGGAGGGGCGGATTCAGAGACCCAGTACTTC. The V call is TRBV10-3, the J call TRBJ2-5, with TRBD2 as a possible D gene (6 bases). This CDR3 contains 15 residues. Germline V lookup: CDR1 ENHRY, CDR2 SYGVKD. The V gene lost 6 bases and the J gene lost 4 bases, with 18 bases spanning the gap.

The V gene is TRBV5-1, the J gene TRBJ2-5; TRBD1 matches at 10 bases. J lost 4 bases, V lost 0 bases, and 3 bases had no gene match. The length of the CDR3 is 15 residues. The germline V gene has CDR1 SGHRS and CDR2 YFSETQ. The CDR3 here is CASSLVGQGRETQYF. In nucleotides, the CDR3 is TGCGCCAGCAGCTTGGTGGGACAGGGGCGAGAGACCCAGTACTTC.

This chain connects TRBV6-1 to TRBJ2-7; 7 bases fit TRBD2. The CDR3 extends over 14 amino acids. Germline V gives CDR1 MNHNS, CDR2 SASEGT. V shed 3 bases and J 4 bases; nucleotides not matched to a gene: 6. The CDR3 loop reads CASSEGRGPYEQYF. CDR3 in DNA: TGTGCCAGCAGTGAGGGGAGGGGCCCGTACGAGCAGTACTTC.

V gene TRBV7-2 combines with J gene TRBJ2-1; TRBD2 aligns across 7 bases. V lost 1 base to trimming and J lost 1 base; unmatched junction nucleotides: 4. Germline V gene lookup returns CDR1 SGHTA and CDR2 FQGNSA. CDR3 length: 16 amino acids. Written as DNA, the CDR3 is TGTGCCAGCAGCTTAGGGGCGGGGGTTTCCTACAATGAGCAGTTCTTC. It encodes CASSLGAGVSYNEQFF.